Below, 17 T cell receptor beta chains from the same sample are listed, as sequenced in a study of T cell responses to AZD1222 COVID-19 vaccine. Only in-frame clones appear in the TCRdb table, and some are missing; sequencing was by immunoSEQ multiplex PCR. Here the sample spans about 110,000 clones, approximately 85% being singletons. Sample: peripheral blood, taken on day 0 of AZD1222 vaccination. The receptors were sampled from an adult in good health.

This chain uses TRBV11-2 with TRBJ2-7; 7 nucleotides match TRBD2. V trimming: 5 bases; J trimming: 0 bases; junction bases outside the gene matches: 16. CDR3 length: 18 residues. Germline V gene data show CDR1 as SGHAT and CDR2 as FQNNGV. CDR3 loop: CASSPGRAVSLTSYEQYF. CDR3 DNA: TGTGCCAGCAGCCCGGGGAGGGCAGTTTCCCTCACCTCCTACGAGCAGTACTTC.

The chain is built from TRBV7-3 and TRBJ1-3; unclear D gene. CDR1 is SGHTA, CDR2 FQGTGA, per germline. V lost 1 base and J 1 base, leaving 8 bases between the germline ends. There are 15 residues in the CDR3. CDR3 nucleotide sequence: TGTGCCAGCAGCTTAAAAGGAGGGTCTGGAAACACCATATATTTT. As protein: CASSLKGGSGNTIYF.

The V gene is TRBV13, the J gene TRBJ1-2; TRBD1 matches at 8 bases. V shed 5 bases and J 7 bases; nucleotides not matched to a gene: 9. This CDR3 has 14 residues. Germline CDR1 reads PRHDT; CDR2 reads FYEKMQ (reference sequence). The CDR3 region has the DNA TGTGCCAGCAGCGCCAGACAGGGGCAGGGTGGCTACACCTTC. Residues: CASSARQGQGGYTF.

The V call is TRBV5-6, the J call TRBJ1-6; TRBD1 matches 7 bases. V lost 2 bases and J lost 8; bases outside the gene matches: 7. This CDR3 has 15 amino acids. The germline V gene encodes CDR1 SGHDT and CDR2 YYEEEE. CDR3 DNA: TGTGCCAGCAGCTTCCTGACAGGGATGGATTCACCCCTCCACTTT. It encodes CASSFLTGMDSPLHF.

The rearrangement uses TRBV29-1 and TRBJ2-3, with D perhaps being TRBD1 or TRBD2 (5 bases each). CDR3 length: 14 residues. CDR1 is SQVTM, CDR2 ANQGSEA, per germline. Deletions cut 4 bases from V and 0 bases from J, with 11 bases between. The CDR3 DNA sequence: TGCAGCGTTGTACGGGACCGTAGCACAGATACGCAGTATTTT. Translated: CSVVRDRSTDTQYF.

The chain is built from TRBV24-1 and TRBJ2-3; a weak D match, TRBD1 (6 bases). CDR1 and CDR2 (germline): KGHDR, SFDVKD. The V gene lost 5 bases and the J gene lost 3 bases, with 11 bases spanning the gap. The CDR3 contains 14 residues. The CDR3: CATSGGLATDTQYF. DNA of the CDR3: TGTGCCACCAGTGGGGGGCTAGCAACAGATACGCAGTATTTT.

This chain uses TRBV6-2 or TRBV6-3 with TRBJ2-7; D tentatively reads TRBD1 or TRBD2 (5 bases each). Germline V CDR1 and CDR2: MNHEY, SVGEGT. This CDR3 contains 14 residues. Deletions cut 2 bases from V and 3 bases from J, with 11 bases between. CDR3 loop: CASSYRDASYEQYF. CDR3 sequence (DNA): TGTGCCAGCAGTTACAGGGACGCCAGCTACGAGCAGTACTTC.

The J gene is TRBJ1-6, the V gene TRBV13, with TRBD1 identical over 8 bases. The CDR3 length is 14 residues. V shed 6 bases and J 9 bases; nucleotides not matched to a gene: 7. Per germline, CDR1 PRHDT and CDR2 FYEKMQ (reference sequence). CDR3 coding DNA: TGTGCCAGCAGTCCCGGGACAGGATTTTCACCCCTCCACTTT. This translates into CASSPGTGFSPLHF.

CDR3 nucleotide sequence: TGTGCCAGCAGTTATGTGGGACAGGGGACATATAGCAATCAGCCCCAGCATTTT. It codes for CASSYVGQGTYSNQPQHF. V and J are TRBV6-2 or TRBV6-3 and TRBJ1-5; TRBD1 aligns across 10 bases. From germline, CDR1 is MNHEY and CDR2 SVGEGT. After removal of 3 bases from V and 0 bases from J, the junction contained 8 bases not matched to a gene. The CDR3 has 18 residues.

The V and J genes are TRBV24-1 and TRBJ2-2; D not resolved. Looked up from germline, CDR1 is KGHDR and CDR2 is SFDVKD. The CDR3 loop spans 13 amino acids. The V gene lost 12 bases and the J gene lost 0 bases, with 10 bases spanning the gap. The CDR3 DNA sequence: TGTGCCGCGGCCCGGACGAACACCGGGGAGCTGTTTTTT. It specifies CAAARTNTGELFF.

The chain uses TRBV2 and TRBJ1-2; D is uncertain. V lost 6 bases to trimming and J lost 13 bases, with 15 bases between them. The germline V gene has CDR1 SNHLY and CDR2 FYNNEI. There are 11 residues in the CDR3. The chain's CDR3 is CASSTLSAGTF. In nucleotides, the CDR3 is TGTGCCAGCAGCACGCTCTCTGCTGGCACCTTC.

The CDR3 DNA is TGTGCCAGCAGTTACCCGGCAGGGAACTATGGCTACACCTTC. Amino acid sequence: CASSYPAGNYGYTF. The V call is TRBV28, the J call TRBJ1-2; perhaps TRBD1 as D (5 bases). The germline V gene has CDR1 MDHEN and CDR2 SYDVKM. The V end lost 4 bases, the J end lost 2 bases, and 11 bases lay between the germline ends. This CDR3 comprises 14 residues.

The gene calls are TRBV6-1 and TRBJ1-3, with a tentative D call TRBD1 (5 bases). Germline CDR1 is MNHNS and CDR2 is SASEGT. V was cut by 5 bases and J by 0 bases, with 11 bases left in between. The CDR3 is 15 amino acids. The chain's CDR3 is CASSSETVSGNTIYF. The CDR3 coding sequence is TGTGCCAGCAGTTCCGAGACAGTCTCTGGAAACACCATATATTTT.

The chain uses TRBV18 and TRBJ2-1; 9 nucleotides agree with TRBD2. Germline CDR1 and CDR2: KGHSH and LQKENI. This CDR3 comprises 15 residues. V was clipped by 2 bases and J by 12 bases; unmatched bases: 11. The CDR3 here is CASSPAASGAPWQFF. In DNA form, the CDR3 reads TGTGCCAGCTCACCAGCGGCTAGCGGGGCCCCATGGCAGTTCTTC.

V and J are TRBV10-3 and TRBJ2-1; D is uncertain. Per the germline V gene, CDR1 is ENHRY and CDR2 is SYGVKD. The CDR3 is made up of 11 amino acids. V was trimmed by 6 bases and J by 8 bases, leaving 8 bases between them. The CDR3 reads CAIREMHEQFF. The DNA for the CDR3 is TGTGCCATCAGGGAAATGCATGAGCAGTTCTTC.

This rearrangement joins TRBV6-1 to TRBJ1-5; D gene unclear. This CDR3 is 15 amino acids long. V shed 0 bases and J shed 10 bases, with 16 bases lying between them. Germline assignment: CDR1 MNHNS and CDR2 SASEGT. As DNA, the CDR3 is TGTGCCAGCAGTGAAGCGAGGCGACTGTCGGGCCCCCAGCATTTT. As protein: CASSEARRLSGPQHF.

The gene calls are TRBV3-1 (or the pseudogene TRBV3-2) and TRBJ2-7; the D call may be TRBD1 or TRBD2 (5 bases each). Trimming cost V 3 bases and J 0 bases, with 18 bases left between them. CDR1 and CDR2 from the germline V gene are LGHDT and YNNKEL (reference sequence). There are 17 residues in the CDR3. CDR3 sequence: CASSQTAGTQSSYEQYF. DNA for the CDR3: TGTGCCAGCAGCCAGACCGCCGGGACCCAGAGCTCCTACGAGCAGTACTTC.